The entry below gives a single T cell receptor beta chain sequence along with its context. This clonotype has a count of ten or more. Its antigen has not been determined. Per-base quality was not reported, and no clone a single base away is much larger than it. The library was generated by multiplex PCR. Sequencing used an Illumina HiSeq 4000. iRepertoire HTBI primers and Arm-PCR amplification of CDR3 regions were used to construct TCR beta libraries. Gel purification was performed on PCR products prior to sequencing. The paper's processing steps were these. Gene usage analysis of CDR3 amino acid clonotypes relied on the roughly 58 TRBV and around 13 TRBJ segments identified across samples. COPE and FqMerger were used to merge filtered high-quality paired reads into contigs. BLAST was used to align contigs to IMGT TRBV, TRBD and TRBJ reference genes, with CDR3 defined following IMGT. Any clonotype with a frequency above 0.1% was counted as a highly expanded clone. Shannon entropy served as the measure of repertoire diversity, while the Gini coefficient captured V-J evenness. Public clonotypes were defined as clonotypes shared by more than one individual. TCRdb ran its own pipeline on the public reads, namely fastp trimming at Q25 and MiXCR clone calling, and kept in-frame beta chains. Rows with a matching CDR3 protein are joined into one entry that keeps the most common DNA and genes. The authors' filters were not applied to this entry. The sample table shows hundreds of thousands of distinct CDR3 sequences, and around a fifth are seen once. The top ten hold approximately 14% of the sample.

Counted from cysteine to phenylalanine, this CDR3 has 14 amino acids. Of all the DNA, just the CDR3 is kept, 42 bases in frame from base 1. CDR1 SNHLY and CDR2 FYNNEI were looked up in the germline V gene. V is pared back by 4 bases and J by 2 bases, with 11 bases lying between the germline termini. The data stem from a study of regulatory T cells in long-lasting Graves disease (dated by TCRdb to about 2021). A note on the overall study: Persistent Graves' disease was defined as antithyroid drug treatment for over 5 years with persistently positive TSH receptor autoantibodies. Peripheral blood TCR sequencing and RNA sequencing compared persistent Graves' disease patients with newly diagnosed Graves' disease patients. The study took place in China and was registered as a clinical trial. A total of around 33 samples were covered by TCR sequencing, comprising around 13 persistent and around 20 newly diagnosed Graves' disease patients. In the clinical cohort, patients with persistent Graves' disease had used antithyroid drugs for an average of roughly 10 years.

What this sample's time point label stands for: persistent/refractory GD, antithyroid drugs over 5 years with positive TRAb. For both TCR sequencing and RNA sequencing, RNA was extracted from PBMCs using TRIzol. Graves' disease was diagnosed according to American Thyroid Association guidelines. Patients were recruited from an endocrinology department in Xi'an, China. From each patient, approximately 9.9 milliliters of peripheral blood was collected into an EDTA anticoagulant tube. Ficoll Paque Plus density gradient separation was used to isolate PBMCs, and no further T cell sorting was done. An Agilent 2100 Bioanalyzer and agarose gel were used to check RNA quality, and a NanoDrop 2000 was used to measure RNA concentration. The paper's findings and limits, for the study overall: Because the primary lesion, thyroid tissue, could not be accessed, the study looked at peripheral blood alone. The small sample size was acknowledged by the authors as a limitation that may reduce accuracy. Lower TCR Shannon entropy and fewer highly expanded clones were observed in persistent Graves' disease patients than in newly diagnosed patients, which suggested clonal expansion. Persistent patients shared more public clonotypes among themselves (2,741) than newly diagnosed patients did (about 900). Preferential use of TRBV28, TRBJ1-2 and TRBJ2-5 was observed in persistent disease, whereas TRBV20-1 and TRBJ2-1 were favored in newly diagnosed disease. Sequencing and analysis were restricted to the TCR beta chain.

The sample consisted of peripheral blood mononuclear cells (PBMCs), taken when the disease was refractory, from a patient treated with antithyroid drugs. Recombination joined TRBV2 with TRBJ1-1, and perhaps TRBD1 as D gene, on 5 matching bases. The receptor's source is a female donor with Graves disease. The encoded CDR3 is CASSVQDLNTEAFF. At the DNA level, the sequence is TGTGCCAGCAGTGTACAGGACCTTAACACTGAAGCTTTCTTT.